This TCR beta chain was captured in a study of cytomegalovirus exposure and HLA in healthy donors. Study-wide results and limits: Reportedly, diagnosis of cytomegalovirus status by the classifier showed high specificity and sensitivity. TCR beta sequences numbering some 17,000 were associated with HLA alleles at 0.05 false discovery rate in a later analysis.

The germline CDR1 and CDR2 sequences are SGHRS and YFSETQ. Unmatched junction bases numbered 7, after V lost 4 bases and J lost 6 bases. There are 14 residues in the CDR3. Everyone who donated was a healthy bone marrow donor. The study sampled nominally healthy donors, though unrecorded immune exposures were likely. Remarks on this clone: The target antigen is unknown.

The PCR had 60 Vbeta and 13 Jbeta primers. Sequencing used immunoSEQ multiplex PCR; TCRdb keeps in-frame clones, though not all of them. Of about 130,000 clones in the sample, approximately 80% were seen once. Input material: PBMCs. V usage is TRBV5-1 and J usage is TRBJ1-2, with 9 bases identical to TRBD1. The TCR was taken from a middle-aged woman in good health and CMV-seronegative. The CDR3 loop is CASSPGQGLDGYTF. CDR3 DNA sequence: TGCGCCAGCAGCCCTGGACAGGGGCTGGATGGCTACACCTTC.